A single sample is the source of the 31 T cell receptor beta chains below, sequenced in a study of control samples from healthy donors and cancer patients. Libraries were prepared by immunoSEQ multiplex PCR; TCRdb keeps only in-frame clonotypes and omits some of them. The sample comprises 150,000 to 200,000 clones, nearly 96% of which are singletons, and approximately 0.93% rests with the top ten. Sequencing was done on a sample of blood. Receptors were obtained from a woman aged 25 to 39 in good health.

The chain is built from TRBV4-1 and TRBJ2-5; a weak D match, TRBD2 (5 bases). Trimming took 1 base from V and 5 from J, leaving 14 bases between them. Germline V gene sequence: CDR1 MGHRA, CDR2 YSYEKL. The CDR3 length is 15 residues. CDR3 protein: CASSQVTTGLETQYF. The DNA of the CDR3 is TGCGCCAGCAGCCAAGTCACTACGGGGTTGGAGACCCAGTACTTC.

The CDR3 loop is CASSLAREPDTQYF. DNA of the CDR3: TGTGCCAGCAGCTTGGCCAGGGAACCGGATACGCAGTATTTT. This chain uses TRBV5-5 with TRBJ2-3, with D perhaps matching TRBD1 (5 bases). In germline, CDR1 is SGHKS, CDR2 YYEKEE (reference sequence). There are 14 residues in the CDR3. The V end was cut by 0 bases, the J end by 6 bases, with 11 bases between.

The chain employs TRBV28 and TRBJ1-3; D not resolved. There are 15 residues in the CDR3. V gave up 2 bases and J gave up 0 bases, with 8 bases separating them. CDR1 is MDHEN, CDR2 SYDVKM, per germline. The CDR3 nucleotides read TGTGCCAGCAGTTTAGTCCGGGGCTCTGGAAACACCATATATTTT. This gives the protein CASSLVRGSGNTIYF.

The V call is TRBV6-1, the J call TRBJ1-1, with D unclear. In germline, CDR1 is MNHNS, CDR2 SASEGT. CDR3 length equals 13 residues. Trimming removed 1 base from V and 11 bases from J, with 14 bases in between. CDR3: CASSEETVKVAFF. In DNA, the CDR3 is TGTGCCAGCAGTGAAGAAACAGTGAAGGTGGCTTTCTTT.

The chain carries TRBV15 and TRBJ2-1; 9 nucleotides match TRBD1. Unmatched junction bases numbered 21, after V lost 3 bases and J lost 0 bases. This CDR3 spans 22 amino acids. Germline-derived CDR1 and CDR2 are LNHNV and YYDKDF (reference sequence). This CDR3 reads CATSSDLAGGQGLLGSYNEQFF. CDR3 DNA: TGTGCCACCAGCAGCGATCTGGCCGGGGGACAGGGACTATTGGGCTCCTACAATGAGCAGTTCTTC.

The chain couples TRBV21-1 to TRBJ2-7. TRBV21-1 counts as a pseudogene. The CDR3 runs 13 residues. For the CDR3, the DNA is TGTGCCAGCACCATGAAGGTCACCTACGAGCAGTACTTC. It specifies CASTMKVTYEQYF.

The chain uses TRBV28 and TRBJ1-1, with unresolved D. The CDR3 runs 11 residues. V lost 0 bases and J 7 bases, leaving 3 bases between the germline ends. Germline loops: CDR1 MDHEN, CDR2 SYDVKM. CDR3 in amino acids: CASSLWYEAFF. The CDR3, as DNA: TGTGCCAGCAGTTTATGGTATGAAGCTTTCTTT.

DNA of the CDR3: TGTGCCAGCAGTTTTAGGACAGGTCTTCGTGGCTACACCTTC. Its translation is CASSFRTGLRGYTF. The V gene is TRBV28, the J gene TRBJ1-2; 7 bases map to TRBD1. The germline V gene encodes CDR1 MDHEN and CDR2 SYDVKM. The CDR3 has 14 residues. The V and J ends lost 3 bases and 7 bases, in that order; junction bases with no gene match: 8.

This clone was seen only once. V is TRBV5-1 and J is TRBJ2-2; D might be TRBD2 (6 bases). V was shortened by 4 bases and J by 1 base, with 14 bases between the two germline ends. This CDR3 has 16 amino acids. From germline, CDR1 is SGHRS and CDR2 YFSETQ. DNA of the CDR3: TGCGCCAGCAGCCCCTTTCTGCGGGAGAACACCGGGGAGCTGTTTTTT. Its translation: CASSPFLRENTGELFF.

The chain is built from TRBV5-1 and TRBJ1-2; D is perhaps TRBD1 (5 bases). CDR1 is SGHRS, CDR2 YFSETQ, per germline. The V gene lost 4 bases and the J gene lost 7 bases, with 17 bases spanning the gap. This CDR3 region has 14 residues. As DNA, the CDR3 is TGCGCCAGCAGCGCCGAGGTAGGGGTTGGTGGCTACACCTTC. Its translation: CASSAEVGVGGYTF.

This clone has a single count. The rearrangement joins TRBV10-1 to TRBJ2-7, with 7 bases that match TRBD1. V was clipped by 2 bases and J by 3 bases; unmatched bases: 10. This CDR3 region has 16 residues. Germline V gene lookup returns CDR1 WNHNN and CDR2 SYGVQD (reference sequence). DNA of the CDR3: TGCGCCAGCAGTGAGGGGCCGGGACAGCGATACTACGAGCAGTACTTC. Amino acids: CASSEGPGQRYYEQYF.

Note on this clone: One end of the junction is discordant with germline, which a read error may explain. The chain carries TRBV18 and TRBJ1-2; D is possibly TRBD1 (6 bases). The CDR3 is made up of 12 amino acids. CDR1 is KGHSH, CDR2 LQKENI, per germline. CDR3 amino acids: CASSPGGQLGHF. Written as DNA, the CDR3 is TGTGCCAGCTCACCAGGAGGACAGCTAGGTCACTTC.

The chain recombines TRBV10-3 with TRBJ2-7; the D is unclear. V was clipped by 0 bases and J by 2 bases, with 5 bases between them. The CDR3 consists of 13 residues. Germline V CDR1 and CDR2: ENHRY, SYGVKD. The CDR3 DNA reads as TGTGCCATCAGTGAGTCTCCCGCCTACGAGCAGTACTTC. Translating gives CAISESPAYEQYF.

V usage is TRBV15 and J usage is TRBJ1-5; D remains ambiguous. The CDR3 has 12 residues. Trimming took 1 base from V and 8 from J, leaving 6 bases between them. CDR1 LNHNV and CDR2 YYDKDF come from the germline V gene (reference sequence). In DNA form, the CDR3 reads TGTGCCACCAGCAGAGCGGGTGAGCCCCAGCATTTT. It encodes CATSRAGEPQHF.

The chain has TRBV6-5 and TRBJ2-7; 11 bases match TRBD2. The germline gives CDR1 MNHEY, CDR2 SVGAGI. Trimming at V came to 6 bases and at J to 5 bases, leaving 9 bases not matched to a gene. This CDR3 region has 15 residues. The CDR3 loop is CASSGTSGLYHEQYF. The DNA for the CDR3 is TGTGCCAGCAGCGGGACTAGCGGATTGTACCACGAGCAGTACTTC.

The rearrangement links TRBV5-4 to TRBJ2-7; 8 bases align to TRBD2. V trimming: 1 base; J trimming: 6 bases; junction bases outside the gene matches: 6. The CDR3 runs 14 residues. The germline gives CDR1 SGHNT, CDR2 YYREEE (reference sequence). The CDR3 nucleotides read TGTGCCAGCAGCTTGTCCCCCGGGGGGGGCGAGCAGTACTTC. Residues: CASSLSPGGGEQYF.

The chain uses TRBV7-6 and TRBJ2-1, with D perhaps matching TRBD2 (5 bases). V lost 2 bases and J lost 3, with 17 bases in between. Germline V gene lookup returns CDR1 SGHVS and CDR2 FNYEAQ. This CDR3 is built from 17 residues. The CDR3 region has the DNA TGTGCCAGCAGCTTAAATGAGGGTCAGGTCATCTACAATGAGCAGTTCTTC. Translating gives CASSLNEGQVIYNEQFF.

This clone appeared a few times. This chain uses TRBV28 with TRBJ1-2, with a weak D call TRBD1 (6 bases). Per germline, CDR1 MDHEN and CDR2 SYDVKM. This CDR3 region has 13 residues. Trimming removed 6 bases from V and 8 bases from J, with 16 bases in between. This chain's CDR3 is CASSPVRGRGYTF. The CDR3 nucleotides read TGTGCCAGCAGCCCCGTCAGGGGTCGAGGCTACACCTTC.

V gene TRBV30 combines with J gene TRBJ1-1; TRBD1 is a possible D gene (5 bases). The V and J ends lost 0 bases and 0 bases respectively, with 11 bases between them. The CDR3 runs 15 residues. Per germline, CDR1 GTSNPN and CDR2 SVGIG (reference sequence). CDR3 sequence: CAWSVTGDMNTEAFF. In DNA, the CDR3 is TGTGCCTGGAGTGTAACAGGCGATATGAACACTGAAGCTTTCTTT.

The genes are TRBV28 and TRBJ1-5; 11 bases align to TRBD1. Germline values: CDR1 MDHEN, CDR2 SYDVKM. The junction had 2 bases not matched to a gene; V was cut back by 4 bases and J by 0 bases. The CDR3 runs 16 residues. This CDR3 is CASSWTGGGSNQPQHF. In DNA form, the CDR3 reads TGTGCCAGCAGTTGGACAGGGGGCGGTAGCAATCAGCCCCAGCATTTT.

This chain's CDR3 is CASSRGGASGANVLTF. The CDR3 bases are TGTGCCAGCAGTCGAGGGGGGGCCTCTGGGGCCAACGTCCTGACTTTC. The J gene is TRBJ2-6, the V gene TRBV6-6, with D maybe TRBD2 (7 bases). The length of the CDR3 is 16 residues. CDR1 MNHNY and CDR2 SVGAGI come from the germline V gene (reference sequence). V was clipped by 5 bases and J by 0 bases, with 11 bases between them.

This sequence joins TRBV4-1 and TRBJ1-1; D perhaps matches TRBD1 (5 bases). The CDR3 spans 16 residues. The germline gives CDR1 MGHRA, CDR2 YSYEKL. V lost 1 base to trimming and J lost 0 bases, with 12 bases between them. DNA for the CDR3: TGCGCCAGCAGCCAAGGAGTCGGGGCGATGAACACTGAAGCTTTCTTT. Its translation: CASSQGVGAMNTEAFF.

Comment on this clone: Other DNA sequences from this sample encode an identical CDR3 as well. This CDR3 is CASSLGLSSNYGYTF. In DNA form, the CDR3 reads TGCGCCAGCAGCTTGGGTCTCAGCTCTAACTATGGCTACACCTTC. The chain uses TRBV5-1 and TRBJ1-2; D is unresolved. The CDR3 covers 15 residues. Between the trimmed V and J ends, which lost 0 bases and 0 bases, there was a span of 9 bases. Germline V gene sequence: CDR1 SGHRS, CDR2 YFSETQ. Full variable domain (remainder filled in from reference TRBV5-1 and TRBJ1-2): KAGVTQTPRYLIKTRGQQVTLSCSPISGHRSVSWYQQTPGQGLQFLFEYFSETQRNKGNFPGRFSGRQFSNSRSEMNVSTLELGDSALYLCASSLGLSSNYGYTFGSGTRLTVV.

The chain has TRBV7-2 and TRBJ2-2; unclear D gene. Germline CDR1 is SGHTA and CDR2 is FQGNSA. CDR3 length equals 13 residues. Between the trimmed V and J ends, which lost 3 bases and 4 bases, there was a span of 6 bases. CDR3 loop: CASSLSPTGELFF. CDR3 DNA sequence: TGTGCCAGCAGCTTGAGCCCCACCGGGGAGCTGTTTTTT.

The chain joins TRBV19 to TRBJ2-7, with TRBD1 matching over 10 bases. V shed 3 bases, J shed 3 bases, and the junction held 8 bases outside the gene matches. The CDR3 sequence is 16 residues long. The germline CDR1 and CDR2 sequences are LNHDA and SQIVND (reference sequence). CDR3: CASSIRPGTGDYEQYF. The CDR3 nucleotides are TGTGCCAGTAGTATCCGTCCGGGGACAGGGGACTACGAGCAGTACTTC.

The chain carries TRBV6-6 and TRBJ1-5; no clear D gene. The CDR3 sequence is 11 residues long. V was clipped by 6 bases and J by 2 bases, with 2 bases between them. Germline CDR1 and CDR2: MNHNY and SVGAGI (reference sequence). Written as DNA, the CDR3 is TGTGCCAGCAGGGGCAATCAGCCCCAGCATTTT. Residues: CASRGNQPQHF.

This rearrangement joins TRBV6-1 to TRBJ1-4; D may be TRBD1 (6 bases). The CDR3 length is 18 residues. Germline assignment: CDR1 MNHNS and CDR2 SASEGT. The V end was cut by 0 bases, the J end by 8 bases, with 22 bases between. DNA for the CDR3: TGTGCCAGCAGTGAAGCTGGGACACACTTTATCGGACGGGAAAAACTGTTTTTT. Translating gives CASSEAGTHFIGREKLFF.

V and J are TRBV12-5 and TRBJ2-3; 11 positions match TRBD1. The V segment lost 4 bases and the J segment 5 bases; nucleotides outside the gene matches: 5. The germline gives CDR1 LGHNT, CDR2 FRNRAP. The CDR3 spans 15 residues. CDR3 residues: CASGSGQGAIDTQYF. The DNA for the CDR3 is TGTGCTAGTGGTTCTGGACAGGGGGCTATAGATACGCAGTATTTT.

The chain employs TRBV7-2 and TRBJ2-1, with TRBD2 matching over 11 bases. CDR1 and CDR2 from the germline V gene are SGHTA and FQGNSA. V gave up 5 bases and J gave up 0 bases; unmatched junction bases: 9. The length of the CDR3 is 18 residues. The CDR3 loop is CASSLTTSGEYSYNEQFF. The CDR3 DNA follows: TGTGCCAGCAGCCTAACGACTAGCGGGGAATACTCCTACAATGAGCAGTTCTTC.

The gene calls are TRBV7-9 and TRBJ1-1, with D hard to call. Trimming cost V 6 bases and J 1 base, with 15 bases left between them. CDR1 is SEHNR and CDR2 is FQNEAQ in the germline V gene (reference sequence). The CDR3 length is 15 residues. The CDR3 reads CASRSGNLQNTEAFF. CDR3 nucleotide sequence: TGTGCCAGCAGGTCGGGGAACCTCCAGAACACTGAAGCTTTCTTT. Together with reference TRBV7-9 and TRBJ1-1, the CDR3 gives the full variable domain: DTGVSQNPRHKITKRGQNVTFRCDPISEHNRLYWYRQTLGQGPEFLTYFQNEAQLEKSRLLSDRFSAERPKGSFSTLEIQRTEQGDSAMYLCASRSGNLQNTEAFFGQGTRLTVV.

The sample holds one count of this clone. This chain connects TRBV4-1 to TRBJ1-1; no firm D call. CDR1 is MGHRA and CDR2 is YSYEKL in the germline V gene. V lost 0 bases and J lost 5, with 13 bases in between. The CDR3 contains 15 residues. The DNA for the CDR3 is TGCGCCAGCAGCCAAGAACCTCAGGTTGGTACTGAAGCTTTCTTT. The encoded protein is CASSQEPQVGTEAFF.